This TCR beta chain was identified during a study of OX40 agonist ivuxolimab in advanced cancers. Study overall: There were three patients with partial responses, one having hepatocellular carcinoma and two cutaneous melanoma.

The data were produced by immunoSEQ multiplex PCR, yet TCRdb's version contains in-frame clones alone and is incomplete. The table records roughly 40,000 clones, roughly 88% of them present only once. The table lists this clone with a few counts. Its antigen is unknown. Study findings and constraints: In a subset of nonresponders, normalized T-cell clonal expansion was also low.

Germline V gene lookup returns CDR1 SGHTA and CDR2 FQGNSA. V lost 5 bases, J lost 3 bases, and 17 bases lay in between. This CDR3 is built from 15 residues. The chain recombines TRBV7-2 with TRBJ2-7; no reliable D call. The source material was CD4+ or CD8+ T cells sorted from blood, sampled in a trial of the OX40 agonist ivuxolimab. This clonotype was sampled from an adult with an advanced solid tumor such as melanoma, head and neck, liver or kidney cancer. The CDR3 protein is CASSHGPPKGYEQYF. The CDR3 nucleotides are TGTGCCAGCAGCCACGGGCCACCGAAGGGCTACGAGCAGTACTTC.